Given below is one TCR beta chain in context. Its target is not known. The CDR3 has 16 residues. Germline V gives CDR1 MNHEY, CDR2 SMNVEV (reference sequence). The ends were cut back, 6 bases at V and 0 bases at J, with 12 bases in the middle. These data come from a study of molecular identifiers for immune sequencing clone quantification. Study-wide results and caveats: Clones of above 20 RNA copies carried over 99% of effector molecules; in naive cells they carried under 1%. A single cell's spiked Jurkat TCR RNA was reportedly detectable among 900,000 to 1,000,000 naive cells.

Using 10%, 30% or 50% RNA, naive CD8 libraries were derived from approximately 22,000 to 940,000 sorted cells. TCRdb re-analysed the PCR reads in MiXCR, keeping a single row per CDR3 protein. Among some 100,000 distinct CDR3 sequences listed, 36% were seen once. The sequenced material came from naive CD8+ T cells from blood, with Jurkat cell RNA spiked in. Subset indicated: FACS-sorted CD8+CD4-CCR7+CD45RA+ naive T cells. This rearrangement joins TRBV27 to TRBJ1-6; D gene ambiguous. The sequence derives from a human donor in good health. Some libraries in this study had Jurkat cell RNA spiked in. For the CDR3, the DNA is TGTGCCAGCAGATCAGGAACCCTCTCCTATAATTCACCCCTCCACTTT. This codes for CASRSGTLSYNSPLHF.